The T cell receptor (beta chain) under discussion was sequenced for a study of cytomegalovirus exposure and HLA in healthy donors. Findings and caveats of the study: Subsequent analysis found a tendency for first-cohort TCR clusters to co-occur within the 95 to 150 validation repertoires. Reports indicated that the classifier achieved high specificity and sensitivity in diagnosing cytomegalovirus status.

TCRdb's table, derived via immunoSEQ multiplex PCR, lists solely in-frame clones and lacks some. This sample has approximately 82,000 clones, with 85% to 95% found just once. About this clone: Antigen specificity is unknown.

The sequence derives from a young man in good health and CMV-seronegative. Material: PBMCs.

CDR3 coding DNA: TGTGCCAGCAGCGGTCCCGGGACTAGCGGGGGGGCCTACAATGAGCAGTTCTTC. This codes for CASSGPGTSGGAYNEQFF. The rearrangement joins TRBV2 to TRBJ2-1; 16 bases map to TRBD2. CDR1 is SNHLY, CDR2 FYNNEI, per germline. The CDR3 runs to 18 residues. With 6 bases clipped from V and 2 bases from J, the junction kept 7 bases outside the gene matches.